These 32 T cell receptor beta chains originate from one sample sequenced in a study of blood T cell repertoires in COVID-19. Assay: immunoSEQ multiplex PCR; the TCRdb copy retains only in-frame clones and omits some. Of around 93,000 clones listed, over 70% are singletons. Sequencing was done on a sample of peripheral blood. The receptors shown here come from a man aged 60 to 69 with acute or convalescent COVID-19.

The chain combines TRBV5-1 with TRBJ1-5, with 8 bases identical to TRBD1. The germline CDR1 and CDR2 sequences are SGHRS and YFSETQ. The CDR3 has 15 amino acids. V trimming: 4 bases; J trimming: 3 bases; junction bases outside the gene matches: 6. The CDR3 region is CASSLQGANNQPQHF. The CDR3 DNA is TGCGCCAGCAGCCTCCAGGGGGCAAACAATCAGCCCCAGCATTTT.

The chain uses TRBV9 and TRBJ2-3, with 8 nucleotides matching TRBD2. The CDR3 has 16 residues. V was clipped by 3 bases and J by 4 bases; unmatched bases: 10. Germline values: CDR1 SGDLS, CDR2 YYNGEE. CDR3 nucleotides: TGTGCCAGCAGCGAAAGCGGGAGAGGCATGGCAGATACGCAGTATTTT. It codes for CASSESGRGMADTQYF.

The chain links TRBV7-6 to TRBJ2-7, with D possibly being TRBD2 (6 bases). CDR1 is SGHVS and CDR2 is FNYEAQ in the germline V gene. The CDR3 totals 13 residues. The V gene lost 0 bases and the J gene lost 6 bases, with 9 bases spanning the gap. The DNA of the CDR3 is TGTGCCAGCAGCTTAGCCGGGGGTAGCGAGCAGTACTTC. This encodes CASSLAGGSEQYF.

In its sample, this clone was seen a few times. The J gene is TRBJ1-2, the V gene TRBV5-1; D remains ambiguous. Trimming removed 6 bases from V and 5 bases from J, with 17 bases in between. CDR3 size: 14 residues. Germline V gives CDR1 SGHRS, CDR2 YFSETQ. DNA for the CDR3: TGCGCCAGCACCCTAGACGCAAGTGGATATGGCTACACCTTC. The encoded protein is CASTLDASGYGYTF.

The rearrangement uses TRBV18 and TRBJ2-6; 7 bases are shared with TRBD1. Trimming removed 5 bases from V and 0 bases from J; junction bases left unmatched: 10. This CDR3 is built from 18 residues. Germline-derived CDR1 and CDR2 are KGHSH and LQKENI. This CDR3 reads CASSFLQGPYSGANVLTF. The CDR3, as DNA: TGTGCCAGCTCATTCCTACAGGGGCCATACTCTGGGGCCAACGTCCTGACTTTC.

The J gene is TRBJ2-3, the V gene TRBV19; possibly TRBD1 for D (5 bases). This CDR3 has 13 residues. V was cut by 7 bases and J by 0 bases, with 8 bases left in between. Germline CDR1 reads LNHDA; CDR2 reads SQIVND (reference sequence). The DNA for the CDR3 is TGTGCCAGTAAAGGGGTTAGCACAGATACGCAGTATTTT. It codes for CASKGVSTDTQYF. Looking up the rest from reference TRBV19 and TRBJ2-3 gives the full variable domain: DGGITQSPKYLFRKEGQNVTLSCEQNLNHDAMYWYRQDPGQGLRLIYYSQIVNDFQKGDIAEGYSVSREKKESFPLTVTSAQKNPTAFYLCASKGVSTDTQYFGPGTRLTVL.

This clone was picked up one time. This CDR3 is CASSPGWRVRSTDTQYF. CDR3 in DNA: TGCGCCAGCAGCCCGGGTTGGAGGGTACGGAGCACAGATACGCAGTATTTT. The rearrangement links TRBV4-1 to TRBJ2-3, with D possibly matching TRBD2 (6 bases). The V gene's germline CDR1 is MGHRA and CDR2 YSYEKL. The CDR3 runs 17 residues. V lost 4 bases to trimming and J lost 0 bases, with 17 bases between them.

The rearrangement uses TRBV6-4 and TRBJ2-7; 9 nucleotides match TRBD1. V lost 9 bases, J lost 5 bases, and 11 bases stayed unmatched. Looked up from germline, CDR1 is MRHNA and CDR2 is SNTAGT. The CDR3 sequence is 14 residues long. The CDR3 DNA follows: TGTGCCAGACCCCTTGGGACAGGGCTGGACGAGCAGTACGTC. Its protein is CARPLGTGLDEQYV.

V usage is TRBV9 and J usage is TRBJ1-4; possible D gene TRBD1, 5 bases. The length of the CDR3 is 15 residues. V gave up 4 bases and J gave up 2 bases, with 12 bases separating them. Germline assignment: CDR1 SGDLS and CDR2 YYNGEE. For the CDR3, the DNA is TGTGCCAGCAGCCCCCGGGAGGGGACTAATGAAAAACTGTTTTTT. It yields the protein CASSPREGTNEKLFF.

V usage is TRBV3-1 (or the pseudogene TRBV3-2) and J usage is TRBJ2-3; TRBD1 is a possible D gene (6 bases). The CDR3 is made up of 13 amino acids. Trimming removed 7 bases from V and 4 bases from J, with 12 bases in between. Germline V gives CDR1 LGHDT, CDR2 YNNKEL (reference sequence). In DNA, the CDR3 is TGTGCCAGCATGACGGCAGGGGCAGATACGCAGTATTTT. Protein: CASMTAGADTQYF.

The chain combines TRBV30 with TRBJ1-2, with D possibly matching TRBD1 (5 bases). This CDR3 has 14 amino acids. Germline assignment: CDR1 GTSNPN and CDR2 SVGIG (reference sequence). The V gene lost 2 bases and the J gene lost 2 bases, with 12 bases spanning the gap. The CDR3 sequence: CAWSPVGGNYGYTF. CDR3 in DNA: TGTGCCTGGAGTCCGGTGGGGGGGAACTATGGCTACACCTTC. The full variable domain, in which reference TRBV30 and TRBJ1-2 provide the parts outside the CDR3, is SQTIHQWPATLVQPVGSPLSLECTVEGTSNPNLYWYRQAAGRGLQLLFYSVGIGQISSEVPQNLSASRPQDRQFILSSKKLLLSDSGFYLCAWSPVGGNYGYTFGSGTRLTVV.

The chain has TRBV3-1 (or the pseudogene TRBV3-2) and TRBJ2-5; 8 bases are shared with TRBD2. In germline, CDR1 is LGHDT, CDR2 YNNKEL (reference sequence). This CDR3 contains 12 residues. With V trimmed by 8 bases and J by 3 bases, 2 bases remained unmatched. The CDR3 sequence is CASALAEETQYF. Here the CDR3 DNA reads TGTGCCAGCGCACTAGCGGAAGAGACCCAGTACTTC.

Note on this clone: Other DNA sequences within the sample encode an identical CDR3. The chain is built from TRBV12-3 or TRBV12-4 and TRBJ2-7; possibly TRBD2 for D (5 bases). V was cut by 3 bases and J by 4 bases, with 7 bases left in between. CDR3 length equals 12 residues. In DNA, the CDR3 is TGTGCCAGCAGTTTCGGAGGTTACGAGCAGTACTTC. It is translated as CASSFGGYEQYF.

This clone turned up a few times. V gene TRBV29-1 combines with J gene TRBJ2-7, with D tentatively TRBD1 (6 bases). Germline V gives CDR1 SQVTM, CDR2 ANQGSEA. V was pared by 3 bases and J by 3 bases, with 27 bases between. This CDR3 has 18 amino acids. The CDR3 is CSVDLLSIHRASLYEQYV. DNA of the CDR3: TGCAGCGTTGACCTCCTCAGTATACACAGGGCCTCTCTCTACGAGCAGTACGTC.

The J gene is TRBJ2-7, the V gene TRBV6-2 or TRBV6-3; TRBD1 matches 9 bases. CDR1 MNHEY and CDR2 SVGEGT come from the germline V gene. This CDR3 contains 21 residues. V dropped 0 bases and J dropped 1; count of bases not matched to a gene: 19. As DNA, the CDR3 is TGTGCCAGCAGTTACTCGAGCACCGACAGGGGGAATTACCAAGCTTCCTACGAGCAGTACGTC. It specifies CASSYSSTDRGNYQASYEQYV.

The chain joins TRBV24-1 to TRBJ2-2; 10 bases map to TRBD1. Germline V gives CDR1 KGHDR, CDR2 SFDVKD. Trimming cost V 5 bases and J 5 bases; bases outside gene matches: 1. CDR3 length: 14 residues. The CDR3 region is CATSGTGGTGELFF. The CDR3 coding sequence is TGTGCCACCAGTGGGACAGGGGGGACCGGGGAGCTGTTTTTT.

The gene calls are TRBV5-1 and TRBJ2-2; D uncertain. V was trimmed by 0 bases and J by 1 base, leaving 7 bases between them. This CDR3 contains 15 residues. Germline V CDR1 and CDR2: SGHRS, YFSETQ. The CDR3 DNA reads as TGCGCCAGCAGCTTGGCAGACAAGAACACCGGGGAGCTGTTTTTT. It codes for CASSLADKNTGELFF.

The chain has TRBV4-1 and TRBJ1-4, with no clear D. This CDR3 has 15 residues. CDR1 is MGHRA and CDR2 is YSYEKL in the germline V gene. Trimming left V 5 bases short and J 0 bases short, with 10 bases between. The CDR3 nucleotides read TGCGCCAGCAGCTACCCCGGGGCAACTAATGAAAAACTGTTTTTT. It encodes CASSYPGATNEKLFF.

The gene calls are TRBV6-1 and TRBJ1-1; D possibly corresponds to TRBD1 (6 bases). Germline CDR1 MNHNS, CDR2 SASEGT. The germline V and J ends were trimmed by 3 bases and 3 bases, with 14 bases remaining between them. This CDR3 spans 15 amino acids. CDR3 sequence: CASSDRGADYTEAFF. The CDR3 DNA sequence: TGTGCCAGCAGTGACAGGGGCGCGGATTACACTGAAGCTTTCTTT.

This clone was seen just once. The genes are TRBV6-5 and TRBJ1-4, with a tentative D call TRBD1 (5 bases). V lost 0 bases, J lost 4 bases, and 12 bases lay in between. The CDR3 runs to 16 residues. CDR1 MNHEY and CDR2 SVGAGI come from the germline V gene. CDR3 residues: CASSYSTGGINEKLFF. The DNA of the CDR3 is TGTGCCAGCAGTTACTCGACGGGGGGTATTAATGAAAAACTGTTTTTT.

V usage is TRBV5-6 and J usage is TRBJ1-5; D uncertain. V gave up 0 bases and J gave up 7 bases, with 8 bases separating them. The germline gives CDR1 SGHDT, CDR2 YYEEEE. The CDR3 has 13 amino acids. The CDR3, as DNA: TGTGCCAGCAGCTTGGCCCCCGGGCAGCCCCAGCATTTT. Translation: CASSLAPGQPQHF.

The chain is built from TRBV6-2 or TRBV6-3 and TRBJ2-1, with D perhaps matching TRBD1 (5 bases). The V end lost 2 bases, the J end lost 5 bases, and 7 bases lay between the germline ends. This CDR3 contains 13 residues. Germline CDR1 is MNHEY and CDR2 is SVGEGT. CDR3 amino acids: CASSYQGNNEQFF. The CDR3 bases are TGTGCCAGCAGTTACCAGGGAAACAATGAGCAGTTCTTC.

J is TRBJ1-5 and V is TRBV6-5, with D possibly being TRBD1 (5 bases). In germline, CDR1 is MNHEY, CDR2 SVGAGI. Between the trimmed V and J ends, which lost 10 bases and 5 bases, there was a span of 15 bases. CDR3 length: 13 residues. CDR3 residues: CATATYRYQPQHF. DNA of the CDR3: TGTGCCACCGCCACATACAGGTATCAGCCCCAGCATTTT.

The chain has TRBV30 and TRBJ1-2; tentatively, D is TRBD1 (5 bases). There are 12 residues in the CDR3. CDR1 and CDR2 (germline): GTSNPN, SVGIG (reference sequence). V dropped 2 bases and J dropped 7 bases, with 11 bases sitting between them. The CDR3 DNA reads as TGTGCCTGGAGTAAGGGGTACAGTGGCTACACCTTC. Its protein product is CAWSKGYSGYTF.

This clone has more than one count but fewer than ten. The J gene is TRBJ2-6, the V gene TRBV19; maybe TRBD2 (5 bases). Germline V lookup: CDR1 LNHDA, CDR2 SQIVND (reference sequence). Trimming cost V 6 bases and J 1 base, with 7 bases left between them. The CDR3 is 14 amino acids. CDR3 sequence (DNA): TGTGCCAGTAGCTCGGGGTCTGGGGCCAACGTCCTGACTTTC. Translated, it gives CASSSGSGANVLTF.

There are a few counts of this clone. The chain employs TRBV12-5 and TRBJ1-5; 8 bases map to TRBD1. The CDR3 has 15 residues. V gave up 4 bases and J gave up 1 base; unmatched junction bases: 3. Germline lookup yields CDR1 LGHNT and CDR2 FRNRAP. This chain's CDR3 is CASGWTGPSNQPQHF. The CDR3 DNA reads as TGTGCTAGTGGTTGGACAGGGCCGAGCAATCAGCCCCAGCATTTT.

In this sample, this clone turned up once. This chain joins TRBV5-1 and TRBJ2-5, with D possibly matching TRBD2 (7 bases). The CDR3 totals 15 residues. Trimming removed 3 bases at V and 4 bases at J, with 16 bases between. Germline CDR1 SGHRS, CDR2 YFSETQ. The CDR3 sequence is CASSYPQGRGETQYF. The CDR3 DNA is TGCGCCAGCAGCTACCCTCAGGGGAGGGGAGAGACCCAGTACTTC.

The chain couples TRBV7-2 to TRBJ2-3; tentative D call: TRBD2 (6 bases). Germline V lookup: CDR1 SGHTA, CDR2 FQGNSA. Trimming took 5 bases from V and 3 from J, leaving 21 bases between them. The CDR3 sequence is 17 residues long. The CDR3 region is CASSTGVAGRGTDTQYF. The CDR3 DNA follows: TGTGCCAGCAGCACCGGGGTGGCGGGGAGAGGGACAGATACGCAGTATTTT.

The V call is TRBV21-1, the J call TRBJ2-2; TRBD1, the D gene given by the table, was not confirmed from the DNA. TRBV21-1 is classified as a pseudogene. This CDR3 is built from 12 residues. The CDR3 DNA follows: TGTGCCAGCAGCTGGGCCACCGGGGAGCTGTTTTTT. It is translated as CASSWATGELFF.

The rearrangement uses TRBV11-2 and TRBJ2-1; 8 nucleotides match TRBD2. V lost 3 bases and J lost 8; bases outside the gene matches: 9. There are 15 residues in the CDR3. Germline V gene lookup returns CDR1 SGHAT and CDR2 FQNNGV. Here the CDR3 DNA reads TGTGCCAGCAGCTTGTCCGGGGGGGCCTTCTATGAGCAGTTCTTC. Amino acid sequence: CASSLSGGAFYEQFF.

V is TRBV21-1 and J is TRBJ1-1; TRBD1 was called by the table and not checked on the DNA. TRBV21-1 is noted as a pseudogene. The CDR3 contains 16 residues. CDR3 sequence reads: CASSKAPLTENTEAFF. The DNA of the CDR3 is TGTGCCAGCAGCAAAGCCCCCCTAACAGAGAACACTGAAGCTTTCTTT.

The chain has TRBV29-1 and TRBJ1-1; 9 bases match TRBD1. The trim removed 7 bases at V and 1 base at J, leaving 4 bases unmatched. This CDR3 has 13 amino acids. From germline, CDR1 is SQVTM and CDR2 ANQGSEA. CDR3 protein: CSARTGANTEAFF. The CDR3 DNA is TGCAGCGCCAGGACAGGGGCGAACACTGAAGCTTTCTTT.